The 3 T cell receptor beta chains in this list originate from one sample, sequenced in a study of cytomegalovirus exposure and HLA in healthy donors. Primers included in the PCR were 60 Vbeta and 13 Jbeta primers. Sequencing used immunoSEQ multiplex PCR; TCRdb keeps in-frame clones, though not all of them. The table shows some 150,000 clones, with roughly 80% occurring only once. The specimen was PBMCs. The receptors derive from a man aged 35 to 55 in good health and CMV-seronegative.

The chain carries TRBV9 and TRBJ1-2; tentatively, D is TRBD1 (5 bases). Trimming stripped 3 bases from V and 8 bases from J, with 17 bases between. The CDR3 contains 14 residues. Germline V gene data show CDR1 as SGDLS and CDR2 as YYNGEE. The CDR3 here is CASSDSAGNGGYTF. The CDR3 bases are TGTGCCAGCAGCGACTCAGCAGGGAACGGAGGCTACACCTTC.

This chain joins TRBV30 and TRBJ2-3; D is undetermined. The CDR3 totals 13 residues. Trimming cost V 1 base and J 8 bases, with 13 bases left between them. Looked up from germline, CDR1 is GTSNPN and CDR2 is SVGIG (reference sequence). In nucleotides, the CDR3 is TGTGCCTGGAGTGCCTTCACAAGAGGTACGCAGTATTTT. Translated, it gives CAWSAFTRGTQYF.

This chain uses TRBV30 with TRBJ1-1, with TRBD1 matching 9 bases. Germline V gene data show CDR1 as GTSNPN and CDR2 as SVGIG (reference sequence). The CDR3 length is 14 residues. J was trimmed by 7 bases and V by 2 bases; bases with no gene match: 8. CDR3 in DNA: TGTGCCTGGAGTTCAGGACAGGGGAGACATGAAGCTTTCTTT. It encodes CAWSSGQGRHEAFF.